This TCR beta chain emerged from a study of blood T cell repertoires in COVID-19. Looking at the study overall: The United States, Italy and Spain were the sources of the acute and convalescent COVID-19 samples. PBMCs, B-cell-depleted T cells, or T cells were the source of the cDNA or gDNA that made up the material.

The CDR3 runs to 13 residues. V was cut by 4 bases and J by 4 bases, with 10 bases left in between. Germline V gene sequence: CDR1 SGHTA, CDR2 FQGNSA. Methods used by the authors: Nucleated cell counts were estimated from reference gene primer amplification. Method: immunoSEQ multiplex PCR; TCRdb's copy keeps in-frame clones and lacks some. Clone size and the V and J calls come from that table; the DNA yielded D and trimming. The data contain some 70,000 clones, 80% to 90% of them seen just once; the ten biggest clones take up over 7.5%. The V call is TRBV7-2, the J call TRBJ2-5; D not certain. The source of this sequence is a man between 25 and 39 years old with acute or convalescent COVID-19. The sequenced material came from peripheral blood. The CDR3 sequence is CASSSPYRETQYF. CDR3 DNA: TGTGCCAGCAGCTCACCCTATCGAGAGACCCAGTACTTC.